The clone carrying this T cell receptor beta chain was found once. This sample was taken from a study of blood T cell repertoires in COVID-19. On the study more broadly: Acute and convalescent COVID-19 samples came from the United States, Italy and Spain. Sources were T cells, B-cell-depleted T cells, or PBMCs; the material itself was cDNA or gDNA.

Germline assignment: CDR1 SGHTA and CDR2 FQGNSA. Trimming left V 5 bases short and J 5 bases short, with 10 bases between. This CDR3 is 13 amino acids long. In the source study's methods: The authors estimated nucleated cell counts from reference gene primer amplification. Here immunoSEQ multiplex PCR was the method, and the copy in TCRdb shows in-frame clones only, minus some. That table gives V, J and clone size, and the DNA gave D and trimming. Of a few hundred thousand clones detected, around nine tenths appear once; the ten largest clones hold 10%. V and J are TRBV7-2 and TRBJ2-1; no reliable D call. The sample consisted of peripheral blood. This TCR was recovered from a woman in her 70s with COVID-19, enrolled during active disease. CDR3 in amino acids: CASSPPPHNEQFF. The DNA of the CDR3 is TGTGCCAGCAGCCCCCCCCCTCACAATGAGCAGTTCTTC.